One and the same sample provided the 29 T cell receptor beta chains below, sequenced in a study of CXCR3-negative and CXCR3-positive naive CD8 T cells. Study results and limitations: Hydrophobicity of TRB CDR3s was greater in CXCR3-positive naive cells than in CXCR3-negative naive cells.

Their specific antigens are unknown. Libraries of TRB cDNA were made by 5' RACE and carried UMIs. TCRdb reprocessed the 5' RACE reads and reports one entry per CDR3 protein, with no DNA. The listing records under 150,000 distinct CDR3 sequences. Specimen: naive CXCR3+ CD8+ T cells from blood. Sample subset: CD45RO-CCR7+CD27+CD95- naive CD8+ T cells expressing CXCR3 (TNR3+). The receptors come from a human donor in good health. Some clones in this sample may be carry-over from other donors' samples.

The chain uses TRBV29-1 and TRBJ2-4; the D gene TCRdb calls, TRBD1, cannot be checked with no DNA. This CDR3 has 13 residues. Germline V gene sequence: CDR1 SQVTM, CDR2 ANQGSEA. CDR3 in amino acids: CSVDRDGDDIQYF.

V is TRBV6-5 and J is TRBJ1-6; TCRdb reports TRBD1, a call that lacks DNA to check it against. Germline CDR1 reads MNHEY; CDR2 reads SVGAGI. This CDR3 has 15 residues. CDR3 protein: CASSSGTYYNSPLHF.

The chain is built from TRBV6-5 and TRBJ1-2; as DNA is missing, the TRBD1 call by TCRdb cannot be tested. Germline V gene data show CDR1 as MNHEY and CDR2 as SVGAGI. The CDR3 runs 14 residues. CDR3 sequence: CASSSTGGNYGYTF.

This chain joins TRBV7-8 and TRBJ1-3. The CDR3 runs 13 residues. The germline CDR1 and CDR2 sequences are SGHVS and FQNEAQ. CDR3 region: CASNPGSGNTIYF. Full variable domain (remainder filled in from reference TRBV7-8 and TRBJ1-3): GAGVSQSPRYKVAKRGQDVALRCDPISGHVSLFWYQQALGQGPEFLTYFQNEAQLDKSGLPSDRFFAERPEGSVSTLKIQRTQQEDSAVYLCASNPGSGNTIYFGEGSWLTVV.

V and J are TRBV29-1 and TRBJ2-2; no DNA is available, so the TRBD2 call from TCRdb remains unchecked. This CDR3 contains 18 residues. CDR1 is SQVTM, CDR2 ANQGSEA, per germline. The CDR3 protein is CSAYSSGLAGGVAGELFF.

The chain joins TRBV7-3 to TRBJ2-7. Per germline, CDR1 SGHTA and CDR2 FQGTGA. This CDR3 is built from 14 residues. The CDR3 loop reads CASSLNGEAYEQYF.

V is TRBV9 and J is TRBJ2-7; the TCRdb call, TRBD1, lacks DNA for checking. This CDR3 comprises 15 residues. The germline V gene has CDR1 SGDLS and CDR2 YYNGEE. The CDR3 sequence: CASSVAGALSYEQYF.

V gene TRBV29-1 combines with J gene TRBJ1-2. CDR1 is SQVTM, CDR2 ANQGSEA, per germline. This CDR3 region has 11 residues. CDR3 sequence reads: CSVVQLYGYTF.

This rearrangement joins TRBV29-1 to TRBJ2-2. Germline V gene sequence: CDR1 SQVTM, CDR2 ANQGSEA. The length of the CDR3 is 12 residues. The CDR3 loop reads CSVVFWTGELFF.

The chain links TRBV19 to TRBJ1-6; the D call of TRBD1 rests on TCRdb alone, since no DNA is present to check it. The CDR3 runs to 14 residues. The germline V gene has CDR1 LNHDA and CDR2 SQIVND (reference sequence). CDR3: CASNPGQGNSPLHF.

The gene calls are TRBV2 and TRBJ2-7; the TRBD2 assignment by TCRdb is unverifiable without DNA. The CDR3 length is 13 residues. CDR1 SNHLY and CDR2 FYNNEI come from the germline V gene. The CDR3 loop is CASSEWESYEQYF.

The chain has TRBV30 and TRBJ2-1; TCRdb designates TRBD2, a call that cannot be tested without DNA. This CDR3 comprises 11 residues. Germline-derived CDR1 and CDR2 are GTSNPN and SVGIG (reference sequence). The chain's CDR3 is CAWGSLNEQFF.

The V gene is TRBV5-1, the J gene TRBJ2-1; there is no DNA to check the TCRdb D call of TRBD2. This CDR3 has 17 amino acids. Germline CDR1 SGHRS, CDR2 YFSETQ. CDR3 amino acids: CASSSMASGGEHDEQFF.

This rearrangement joins TRBV5-6 to TRBJ2-1; with no DNA, the TCRdb D assignment of TRBD2 cannot be verified. This CDR3 contains 15 residues. Germline V gene sequence: CDR1 SGHDT, CDR2 YYEEEE. The CDR3 region is CASSLGAGGLNEQFF.

The V call is TRBV7-9, the J call TRBJ1-1; TCRdb reports TRBD1, a call that lacks DNA to check it against. Germline assignment: CDR1 SEHNR and CDR2 FQNEAQ (reference sequence). This CDR3 spans 13 amino acids. CDR3: CAPGVAVNTEAFF.

The chain couples TRBV9 to TRBJ2-7; TCRdb indicates TRBD1, and absent DNA this call remains unverified. The CDR3 has 13 residues. CDR1 is SGDLS and CDR2 is YYNGEE in the germline V gene. The CDR3 spells CASSVTPGDEQYF.

The V gene is TRBV27, the J gene TRBJ1-6; the TCRdb call, TRBD1, lacks DNA for checking. The V gene's germline CDR1 is MNHEY and CDR2 SMNVEV (reference sequence). The CDR3 is made up of 13 amino acids. CDR3 sequence reads: CASSWDHNSPLHF.

V usage is TRBV12-3 or TRBV12-4 and J usage is TRBJ2-5. The CDR3 runs 11 residues. The CDR3 reads CASSFGETQYF.

This chain uses TRBV28 with TRBJ2-5; with no DNA, the TCRdb D assignment of TRBD2 cannot be verified. The CDR3 runs to 16 residues. The V gene's germline CDR1 is MDHEN and CDR2 SYDVKM. CDR3 residues: CASSGRTGRLEETQYF.

The V gene is TRBV7-8, the J gene TRBJ2-7; the TRBD1 assignment by TCRdb is unverifiable without DNA. Germline lookup yields CDR1 SGHVS and CDR2 FQNEAQ. The CDR3 covers 16 residues. CDR3 loop: CASSLATGGIDYEQYF.

The chain links TRBV29-1 to TRBJ2-1; TCRdb selects TRBD1, and the lack of DNA leaves this call unchecked. This CDR3 contains 14 residues. CDR1 and CDR2 from the germline V gene are SQVTM and ANQGSEA. CDR3 amino acids: CSVVGDKLYNEQFF.

V is TRBV7-3 and J is TRBJ1-6; no DNA is available, so the TRBD1 call from TCRdb remains unchecked. This CDR3 spans 14 amino acids. Per germline, CDR1 SGHTA and CDR2 FQGTGA. CDR3 in amino acids: CASSSRQAGSPLHF.

The chain is built from TRBV20-1 and TRBJ2-7; TCRdb reports TRBD2, a call that lacks DNA to check it against. CDR1 and CDR2 (germline): DFQATT, SNEGSKA (reference sequence). The CDR3 loop spans 14 amino acids. CDR3 amino acids: CSARDGLTSYEQYF.

The chain links TRBV18 to TRBJ2-5; TCRdb reports TRBD2, a call that lacks DNA to check it against. The CDR3 runs to 18 residues. Germline-derived CDR1 and CDR2 are KGHSH and LQKENI. CDR3 region: CASTPQYPQLDNWETQYF.

The chain couples TRBV29-1 to TRBJ2-1. The CDR3 runs 13 residues. From germline, CDR1 is SQVTM and CDR2 ANQGSEA. The CDR3 spells CSVHWLTYNEQFF.

This sequence joins TRBV6-5 and TRBJ2-2; TCRdb outputs TRBD2, but without DNA this stays unchecked. This CDR3 region has 16 residues. The V gene's germline CDR1 is MNHEY and CDR2 SVGAGI. CDR3 in amino acids: CASSYREPGITGELFF.

The chain links TRBV2 to TRBJ2-5; TCRdb indicates TRBD1, and absent DNA this call remains unverified. There are 14 residues in the CDR3. CDR1 and CDR2 (germline): SNHLY, FYNNEI. CDR3 region: CASRWTTGQETQYF.

The chain has TRBV28 and TRBJ2-5. Germline V gene data show CDR1 as MDHEN and CDR2 as SYDVKM. The length of the CDR3 is 13 residues. The CDR3 sequence is CASCERSQETQYF.

The V gene is TRBV5-6, the J gene TRBJ2-5; TCRdb lists TRBD1, though no DNA is available to test this call. The CDR3 totals 13 residues. Per the germline V gene, CDR1 is SGHDT and CDR2 is YYEEEE. The CDR3 here is CASSYDRGETQYF.